These 32 T cell receptor beta chains came from one sample sequenced in a study of T cell repertoires in cytomegalovirus infection. TCRdb ran MiXCR on the reads and lists one entry per CDR3 protein. The repertoire holds hundreds of thousands of distinct CDR3 sequences, with less than 25% as singletons. What was sequenced was CD8+ T cells from PBMCs. The receptors stem from a human donor in good health (CMV status not recorded). Some clones in this sample may be carry-over from other donors' samples.

This clonotype was counted ten times or more. The chain has TRBV28 and TRBJ2-1; TRBD1 matches at 9 bases. CDR3 size: 17 residues. V lost 6 bases and J lost 2; bases outside the gene matches: 11. Germline CDR1 is MDHEN and CDR2 is SYDVKM. This CDR3 reads CASSLNRGRDPYNEQFF. As DNA, the CDR3 is TGTGCCAGCAGCCTAAACAGGGGGCGCGACCCCTACAATGAGCAGTTCTTC.

This clonotype was seen a handful of times. This rearrangement joins TRBV19 to TRBJ2-7; the match to TRBD2 covers 9 bases. The CDR3 is 15 residues long. Germline assignment: CDR1 LNHDA and CDR2 SQIVND (reference sequence). The junction had 6 bases not matched to a gene; V was cut back by 3 bases and J by 3 bases. The CDR3 here is CASSMGLAGIYEQYF. In nucleotides, the CDR3 is TGTGCCAGTAGTATGGGACTAGCAGGGATCTACGAGCAGTACTTC.

This sequence joins TRBV7-9 and TRBJ2-1; D gene ambiguous. The CDR3 extends over 16 amino acids. Germline lookup yields CDR1 SEHNR and CDR2 FQNEAQ (reference sequence). V shed 5 bases and J shed 6 bases, with 20 bases lying between them. The CDR3 protein is CASSGDDRRIRNEQFF. The DNA of the CDR3 is TGTGCCAGCAGCGGAGATGACCGGCGTATTCGCAATGAGCAGTTCTTC.

This clonotype was counted ten times or more. V is TRBV12-5 and J is TRBJ2-4; TRBD1 matches at 10 bases. V lost 1 base, J lost 2 bases, and 5 bases stayed unmatched. Germline assignment: CDR1 LGHNT and CDR2 FRNRAP. This CDR3 comprises 17 residues. The DNA of the CDR3 is TGTGCTAGTGGTTTGGACGGACAGGGGGTAACCAAAAACATTCAGTACTTC. Translating it yields CASGLDGQGVTKNIQYF. Variable domain in full (rest from reference TRBV12-5 and TRBJ2-4): DARVTQTPRHKVTEMGQEVTMRCQPILGHNTVFWYRQTMMQGLELLAYFRNRAPLDDSGMPKDRFSAEMPDATLATLKIQPSEPRDSAVYFCASGLDGQGVTKNIQYFGAGTRLSVL.

The chain links TRBV12-5 to TRBJ1-2; D is possibly TRBD1 (5 bases). Germline V gene data show CDR1 as LGHNT and CDR2 as FRNRAP. This CDR3 has 17 amino acids. Trimming took off 1 base at V and 2 bases at J, with 17 bases between the two ends. CDR3 protein: CASGLDPRDVRNYGYTF. The CDR3, as DNA: TGTGCTAGTGGTTTGGACCCCCGGGACGTACGGAACTATGGCTACACCTTC.

This clonotype was counted many times. The chain combines TRBV5-4 with TRBJ2-7; 11 bases are a match to TRBD2. The CDR3 covers 12 residues. With V trimmed by 4 bases and J by 6 bases, 0 bases remained unmatched. CDR1 SGHNT and CDR2 YYREEE come from the germline V gene (reference sequence). The CDR3 protein is CASSGLAGEQYV. In nucleotides, the CDR3 is TGTGCCAGCAGCGGACTAGCGGGCGAGCAGTACGTC.

The chain combines TRBV15 with TRBJ1-6; TRBD1 aligns across 7 bases. Looked up from germline, CDR1 is LNHNV and CDR2 is YYDKDF (reference sequence). With 3 bases clipped from V and 16 bases from J, the junction kept 9 bases outside the gene matches. The CDR3 has 13 residues. As DNA, the CDR3 is TGTGCCACCAGCAGGGCAGGACAGGCGGGACTCCACTTT. This translates into CATSRAGQAGLHF.

As for this clonotype: A much larger clone sits a single nucleotide away, making a read error possible. The chain employs TRBV19 and TRBJ1-1, with TRBD1 identical over 8 bases. From germline, CDR1 is LNHDA and CDR2 SQIVND (reference sequence). The CDR3 sequence is 14 residues long. Germline trimming cut 3 bases from V and 1 base from J; bases unmatched to any gene: 1. The CDR3 sequence is CASSMGTGNTEAFF. For the CDR3, the DNA is TGTGCCAGTAGTATGGGGACAGGGAACACTGAAGCTTTCTTT.

The table lists this clonotype with a few counts. The rearrangement uses TRBV3-1 and TRBJ1-2; TRBD1 aligns across 10 bases. Germline V lookup: CDR1 LGHDT, CDR2 YNNKEL (reference sequence). V was pared by 0 bases and J by 6 bases, with 7 bases of the junction left unmatched. The CDR3 totals 16 residues. CDR3 in amino acids: CASSQEPGQGLDGYTF. DNA of the CDR3: TGTGCCAGCAGCCAAGAACCGGGACAGGGGTTGGATGGCTACACCTTC.

With regard to this clonotype: A much larger clone sits a single nucleotide away, making a read error possible. This chain links TRBV7-8 with TRBJ1-1; tentatively, D is TRBD1 (6 bases). Looked up from germline, CDR1 is SGHVS and CDR2 is FQNEAQ. This CDR3 spans 14 amino acids. The CDR3 reads CANSLEGRTVEAFF. DNA of the CDR3: TGTGCCAACAGCTTAGAAGGCCGGACAGTCGAAGCTTTCTTT.

The chain links TRBV19 to TRBJ1-1; 7 positions agree with TRBD1. Germline lookup yields CDR1 LNHDA and CDR2 SQIVND (reference sequence). This CDR3 is built from 13 residues. J lost 4 bases, V lost 4 bases, and 3 bases had no gene match. The CDR3 DNA reads as TGTGCCAGTAGTACGGGACAGACCACTGAAGCTTTCTTT. Its translation is CASSTGQTTEAFF.

This clonotype was seen more than once but under ten times. The chain uses TRBV20-1 and TRBJ1-2; D possibly corresponds to TRBD1 (5 bases). Between the trimmed V and J ends, which lost 8 bases and 6 bases, there was a span of 13 bases. CDR3 size: 11 residues. In germline, CDR1 is DFQATT, CDR2 SNEGSKA (reference sequence). CDR3 sequence (DNA): TGCAGTCTGGGGCCCAACCATGGCTACACCTTC. Its translation is CSLGPNHGYTF.

The V gene is TRBV5-8, the J gene TRBJ2-1, with D possibly matching TRBD2 (6 bases). V was clipped by 4 bases and J by 12 bases, with 20 bases between them. The CDR3 has 14 residues. Germline values: CDR1 SGHTS, CDR2 YDEGEE. CDR3 sequence (DNA): TGTGCCAGCAGCATTTTGAACCCGGGACTGGGGCAGTTCTTC. Its protein product is CASSILNPGLGQFF.

The table lists this clonotype with many counts. The genes are TRBV7-9 and TRBJ2-2, with unresolved D. The CDR3 totals 12 residues. The germline V gene encodes CDR1 SEHNR and CDR2 FQNEAQ (reference sequence). Trimming stripped 10 bases from V and 7 bases from J, with 13 bases between. DNA for the CDR3: TGTGCCAACCCCGCAACGGGCGGGGAGCTGTTTTTT. This gives the protein CANPATGGELFF.

This clonotype occurred a few times. A read error is possible here, since a much larger clone lies one base away. This sequence joins TRBV7-6 and TRBJ2-1, with unresolved D. Looked up from germline, CDR1 is SGHVS and CDR2 is FNYEAQ. This CDR3 has 13 amino acids. CDR3 sequence (DNA): TGTGTCAGCAGCTTAGCACCGGGCAATGAGCAGTTCTTC. Amino acid sequence: CVSSLAPGNEQFF.

This clonotype was found a few times. This rearrangement joins TRBV6-5 to TRBJ2-5; the D is unclear. Germline lookup yields CDR1 MNHEY and CDR2 SVGAGI. The ends were cut back, 4 bases at V and 5 bases at J, with 32 bases in the middle. The CDR3 has 20 amino acids. CDR3 coding DNA: TGTGCCAGCAGTTCCCCCCCGATTATCCATTCGTACCACCCATGGGAGACCCAGTACTTC. It is translated as CASSSPPIIHSYHPWETQYF.

The table lists this clonotype with a few counts. The V gene is TRBV4-1, the J gene TRBJ2-2; tentatively, D is TRBD1 or TRBD2 (6 bases each). V shed 0 bases and J shed 3 bases, with 17 bases lying between them. This CDR3 has 18 residues. CDR1 is MGHRA, CDR2 YSYEKL, per germline. The CDR3 nucleotides are TGCGCCAGCAGCCAAGATCAGGTTAGGGGGGCCGACACCGGGGAGCTGTTTTTT. Translating gives CASSQDQVRGADTGELFF.

This clonotype was seen repeatedly, ten times or more. The chain has TRBV5-8 and TRBJ2-3; tentatively, D is TRBD2 (6 bases). This CDR3 contains 16 residues. CDR1 SGHTS and CDR2 YDEGEE come from the germline V gene. V dropped 0 bases and J dropped 5 bases, with 16 bases sitting between them. The CDR3: CASSLASAGTKDTQYF. The CDR3 nucleotides are TGTGCCAGCAGCTTGGCCAGTGCGGGGACCAAAGATACGCAGTATTTT.

The sample holds a few counts of this clonotype. The chain has TRBV25-1 and TRBJ1-1, with D maybe TRBD1 (5 bases). The length of the CDR3 is 14 residues. The V end was cut by 8 bases, the J end by 7 bases, with 20 bases between. Germline CDR1 and CDR2: MGHDK and SYGVNS. CDR3 in DNA: TGTGCCAGCCAAGGGGCAGGCTGGAAAGATGAAGCTTTCTTT. This encodes CASQGAGWKDEAFF.

A few counts support this clonotype. The chain combines TRBV6-2 or TRBV6-3 with TRBJ2-2; D is perhaps TRBD2 (6 bases). Between the trimmed V and J ends, which lost 1 base and 5 bases, there was a span of 23 bases. From germline, CDR1 is MNHEY and CDR2 SVGEGT. CDR3 length equals 19 residues. CDR3 loop: CASSYLPSSVFTETGELFF. The CDR3 DNA follows: TGTGCCAGCAGTTACTTACCTTCTAGCGTATTCACTGAAACCGGGGAGCTGTTTTTT.

This clonotype was counted at least ten times. V is TRBV7-8 and J is TRBJ2-3; 8 nucleotides agree with TRBD2. This CDR3 is built from 16 residues. V was clipped by 2 bases and J by 4 bases; unmatched bases: 8. Germline loops: CDR1 SGHVS, CDR2 FQNEAQ. The CDR3 DNA sequence: TGTGCCAGCAGCTTAAGAGGGGCGGGGGGTGCAGATACGCAGTATTTT. Translation gives CASSLRGAGGADTQYF.

V is TRBV2 and J is TRBJ2-3; D not certain. The CDR3 extends over 15 amino acids. Trimming pared 4 bases from V and 0 bases from J, leaving 11 bases between. Germline V gene sequence: CDR1 SNHLY, CDR2 FYNNEI. CDR3 nucleotide sequence: TGTGCCAGCAGTGCCCTGGAGAGGAGCACAGATACGCAGTATTTT. It specifies CASSALERSTDTQYF. The complete variable domain, with remaining parts taken from reference TRBV2 and TRBJ2-3, reads EPEVTQTPSHQVTQMGQEVILRCVPISNHLYFYWYRQILGQKVEFLVSFYNNEISEKSEIFDDQFSVERPDGSNFTLKIRSTKLEDSAMYFCASSALERSTDTQYFGPGTRLTVL.

This clonotype was counted many times. The rearrangement joins TRBV12-3 or TRBV12-4 to TRBJ2-2, with unresolved D. Trimming removed 2 bases from V and 3 bases from J, with 10 bases in between. The CDR3 has 15 amino acids. The CDR3 DNA reads as TGTGCCAGCAGTTTACTGACGGTTGACACCGGGGAGCTGTTTTTT. Translated: CASSLLTVDTGELFF.

V and J are TRBV10-3 and TRBJ2-7; D may correspond to TRBD1 or TRBD2 (7 bases each). V was cut by 6 bases and J by 6 bases, with 24 bases left in between. The CDR3 length is 16 residues. The germline V gene encodes CDR1 ENHRY and CDR2 SYGVKD. This CDR3 is CAIRIFVAGGDFEQYF. DNA of the CDR3: TGTGCCATCAGAATTTTTGTGGCAGGGGGGGACTTCGAGCAGTACTTC.

This clonotype has just a few counts. The V call is TRBV27, the J call TRBJ2-5; tentatively, D is TRBD1 (6 bases). This CDR3 spans 14 amino acids. The V end was cut by 1 base, the J end by 5 bases, with 11 bases between. Germline assignment: CDR1 MNHEY and CDR2 SMNVEV (reference sequence). The DNA for the CDR3 is TGTGCCAGCAGTTTATTTGGGGGCCGGGAGACCCAGTACTTC. This codes for CASSLFGGRETQYF.

Ten or more counts support this clonotype. The CDR3 nucleotides are TGTGCCATCAGGATCCTAGCGGGGACAACAGATACGCAGTATTTT. It is translated as CAIRILAGTTDTQYF. The chain uses TRBV10-3 and TRBJ2-3; 9 bases match TRBD2. This CDR3 spans 15 amino acids. The J segment lost 3 bases and the V segment lost 6 bases, leaving 7 bases of the junction unmatched. Germline V CDR1 and CDR2: ENHRY, SYGVKD.

This clonotype was picked up a small number of times. V usage is TRBV6-6 and J usage is TRBJ2-4; 7 bases are a match to TRBD1. The CDR3 is 16 residues long. Germline lookup yields CDR1 MNHNY and CDR2 SVGAGI (reference sequence). After removal of 2 bases from V and 8 bases from J, the junction contained 12 bases not matched to a gene. The CDR3 sequence is CASSYVEGAWGDIQYF. The CDR3 DNA sequence: TGTGCCAGCAGTTACGTAGAGGGGGCTTGGGGTGACATTCAGTACTTC.

This clonotype was picked up a small number of times. V usage is TRBV2 and J usage is TRBJ2-2; 12 bases fit TRBD2. The germline V gene has CDR1 SNHLY and CDR2 FYNNEI. The CDR3 sequence is 17 residues long. J lost 0 bases, V lost 3 bases, and 2 bases had no gene match. The CDR3 region is CASSDLAGGTNTGELFF. DNA of the CDR3: TGTGCCAGCAGTGATCTAGCGGGGGGGACGAACACCGGGGAGCTGTTTTTT.

V is TRBV2 and J is TRBJ2-5; tentatively, D is TRBD2 (6 bases). Germline V gene lookup returns CDR1 SNHLY and CDR2 FYNNEI. The V end lost 4 bases, the J end lost 5 bases, and 20 bases lay between the germline ends. The CDR3 extends over 16 amino acids. CDR3 sequence (DNA): TGTGCCAGCAGTGCACTAGCTGCGGGGCCAGGGGAGACCCAGTACTTC. It encodes CASSALAAGPGETQYF.

The chain has TRBV7-8 and TRBJ1-6; D remains unclear. The CDR3 extends over 15 amino acids. The V gene lost 0 bases and the J gene lost 3 bases, with 6 bases spanning the gap. Looked up from germline, CDR1 is SGHVS and CDR2 is FQNEAQ. CDR3 bases: TGTGCCAGCAGCTTAGCGCTTGTCTATAATTCACCCCTCCACTTT. It encodes CASSLALVYNSPLHF.

This clonotype was observed a few times. This chain uses TRBV27 with TRBJ2-3; D uncertain. CDR1 MNHEY and CDR2 SMNVEV come from the germline V gene (reference sequence). CDR3 length: 14 residues. V was cut by 0 bases and J by 0 bases, with 4 bases left in between. The CDR3, as DNA: TGTGCCAGCAGTTTATCCTTTAGCACAGATACGCAGTATTTT. Translating gives CASSLSFSTDTQYF.

This chain connects TRBV29-1 to TRBJ2-5; D gene unclear. The V gene's germline CDR1 is SQVTM and CDR2 ANQGSEA. The CDR3 sequence is 11 residues long. The V end lost 4 bases, the J end lost 5 bases, and 8 bases lay between the germline ends. CDR3 in amino acids: CSVVGPETQYF. In DNA form, the CDR3 reads TGCAGCGTTGTTGGACCGGAGACCCAGTACTTC.